These T cell receptor beta chains were read from a single sample in a study of beta chain features in type 1 diabetes. Clones were read by immunoSEQ multiplex PCR, and TCRdb kept only the in-frame ones, dropping some. The sample carries around 330,000 clones, approximately 10% recorded once. Sequencing input: naive CD4+ T cells from blood. All receptors derive from a woman under 40 in good health. The CDR3 runs from the conserved cysteine through the conserved F or W. The D gene is left open where the match is weak. Size tells how often a clone was seen (once, few, many) or the class of an expanded clone, and some rows leave it out.

clone size: -
V gene: TRBV18
CDR3 length: 14
D gene: -
J gene: TRBJ2-5
CDR3 DNA: TGTGCCAGCTCAACCGGACAGCTACAAGAGACCCAGTACTTC
CDR3 protein: CASSTGQLQETQYF

clone size: few
V gene: TRBV10-3
CDR3 length: 15
D gene: -
J gene: TRBJ1-5
CDR3 DNA: TGTGCCATCCTTAAGGAGACAGGACCCCATCAGCCCCAGCATTTT
CDR3 protein: CAILKETGPHQPQHF

clone size: many
V gene: TRBV30
CDR3 length: 14
D gene: -
J gene: TRBJ2-1
CDR3 DNA: TGTGCCTGGGTGGACTCCTCGTCCTACAATGAGCAGTTCTTC
CDR3 protein: CAWVDSSSYNEQFF

clone size: -
V gene: TRBV7-2
CDR3 length: 18
D gene: TRBD2
J gene: TRBJ2-1
CDR3 DNA: TGTGCCAGCAGCTTAGACCCGCGGACTAGCGGGACCTACAATGAGCAGTTCTTC
CDR3 protein: CASSLDPRTSGTYNEQFF

clone size: few
V gene: TRBV18
CDR3 length: 17
D gene: -
J gene: TRBJ2-3
CDR3 DNA: TGTGCCAGCTCACCAGCCGGTTGGGGGGTGCCCACAGATACGCAGTATTTT
CDR3 protein: CASSPAGWGVPTDTQYF

clone size: -
V gene: TRBV7-9
CDR3 length: 15
D gene: TRBD1
J gene: TRBJ1-5
CDR3 DNA: TGTGCCAGCAGCTTAGGGGGACAGGGAAGTCAGCCCCAGCATTTT
CDR3 protein: CASSLGGQGSQPQHF

clone size: -
V gene: TRBV27
CDR3 length: 12
D gene: TRBD2
J gene: TRBJ2-1
CDR3 DNA: TGTGCCAGCAGACTAGCGGGAGCTCAGCAGTTCTTC
CDR3 protein: CASRLAGAQQFF

clone size: -
V gene: TRBV4-3
CDR3 length: 16
D gene: TRBD1
J gene: TRBJ1-4
CDR3 DNA: TGCGCCAGCAGCCCCGGGACAGTTGCAACTAATGAAAAACTGTTTTTT
CDR3 protein: CASSPGTVATNEKLFF

clone size: -
V gene: TRBV30
CDR3 length: 14
D gene: TRBD1
J gene: TRBJ1-1
CDR3 DNA: TGTGCCTGGAGTGTCTATCCAGGGGGCACTGAAGCTTTCTTT
CDR3 protein: CAWSVYPGGTEAFF

clone size: -
V gene: TRBV9
CDR3 length: 15
D gene: TRBD1
J gene: TRBJ2-1
CDR3 DNA: TGTGCCAGCTGCCGTGGGGACAGCCCATACAATGAGCAGTTCTTC
CDR3 protein: CASCRGDSPYNEQFF

clone size: -
V gene: TRBV27
CDR3 length: 13
D gene: -
J gene: TRBJ2-7
CDR3 DNA: TGTGCCAGCAGCCCCTGGGGCAGAGGCGAGCAGTACTTC
CDR3 protein: CASSPWGRGEQYF

clone size: -
V gene: TRBV2
CDR3 length: 12
D gene: -
J gene: TRBJ2-5
CDR3 DNA: TGTGCCAGCAGCGAGGTCCCCCAGACCCAGTACTTC
CDR3 protein: CASSEVPQTQYF

clone size: -
V gene: TRBV27
CDR3 length: 15
D gene: -
J gene: TRBJ2-3
CDR3 DNA: TGTGCCAGCAGTCCCCTAGGAAGCGGCCCAGATACGCAGTATTTT
CDR3 protein: CASSPLGSGPDTQYF

clone size: -
V gene: TRBV5-1
CDR3 length: 17
D gene: TRBD2
J gene: TRBJ2-3
CDR3 DNA: TGCGCCAGCAGCTTGGATCTCGCGGGAGGTGTTACAGATACGCAGTATTTT
CDR3 protein: CASSLDLAGGVTDTQYF

clone size: few
V gene: TRBV6-5
CDR3 length: 15
D gene: TRBD2
J gene: TRBJ2-1
CDR3 DNA: TGTGCCAGCACCCCCCAGCGGGGCTCCTACAATGAGCAGTTCTTC
CDR3 protein: CASTPQRGSYNEQFF

clone size: -
V gene: TRBV28
CDR3 length: 14
D gene: TRBD1
J gene: TRBJ1-2
CDR3 DNA: TGTGCCAGCAGTTTGGGGACAGAAATTTATGGCTACACCTTC
CDR3 protein: CASSLGTEIYGYTF

clone size: -
V gene: TRBV9
CDR3 length: 15
D gene: TRBD2
J gene: TRBJ2-5
CDR3 DNA: TGTGCCAGCAGCCTTGGGACTAGCGGGAGTGAGACCCAGTACTTC
CDR3 protein: CASSLGTSGSETQYF

clone size: -
V gene: TRBV7-2
CDR3 length: 15
D gene: TRBD1
J gene: TRBJ1-5
CDR3 DNA: TGTGCCAGCAGCCCCGGGACAGGAAGAAATCAGCCCCAGCATTTT
CDR3 protein: CASSPGTGRNQPQHF

clone size: -
V gene: TRBV15
CDR3 length: 17
D gene: TRBD1
J gene: TRBJ2-1
CDR3 DNA: TGTGCCACCAGCAGAGATCCCCCGGGACAGGGAATCGATGAGCAGTTCTTC
CDR3 protein: CATSRDPPGQGIDEQFF

clone size: -
V gene: TRBV9
CDR3 length: 15
D gene: -
J gene: TRBJ2-1
CDR3 DNA: TGTGCCAGCAGCACCCTCGCATGGGGGGTTAATGAGCAGTTCTTC
CDR3 protein: CASSTLAWGVNEQFF

clone size: few
V gene: TRBV23-1
CDR3 length: 20
D gene: TRBD1
J gene: TRBJ2-6
CDR3 DNA: TGCGCCAGCAGTCAATCTGGTGACAGGGGCCCCCGAGTAGGGGCCAACGTCCTGACTTTC
CDR3 protein: CASSQSGDRGPRVGANVLTF

clone size: -
V gene: TRBV6-1
CDR3 length: 13
D gene: TRBD1
J gene: TRBJ1-5
CDR3 DNA: TGTGCCAGCAACAGGGGCGGCAATCAGCCCCAGCATTTT
CDR3 protein: CASNRGGNQPQHF

clone size: -
V gene: TRBV11-2
CDR3 length: 16
D gene: -
J gene: TRBJ1-5
CDR3 DNA: TGTGCCAGCAGCCCTGGGGGGGGTGGGGGCAATCAGCCCCAGCATTTT
CDR3 protein: CASSPGGGGGNQPQHF

clone size: -
V gene: TRBV27
CDR3 length: 13
D gene: TRBD2
J gene: TRBJ2-7
CDR3 DNA: TGTGCCAGCCGGCGGGGGGCTGGATACGAGCAGTACTTC
CDR3 protein: CASRRGAGYEQYF

clone size: -
V gene: TRBV5-4
CDR3 length: 14
D gene: TRBD2
J gene: TRBJ2-7
CDR3 DNA: TGTGCCAGCAGCACGGGACTAGCGGAATACGAGCAGTACTTC
CDR3 protein: CASSTGLAEYEQYF

clone size: few
V gene: TRBV25-1
CDR3 length: 15
D gene: -
J gene: TRBJ1-4
CDR3 DNA: TGTGCCAGCAGTGCAGACAGACAAACTAATGAAAAACTGTTTTTT
CDR3 protein: CASSADRQTNEKLFF

clone size: -
V gene: TRBV28
CDR3 length: 14
D gene: -
J gene: TRBJ1-2
CDR3 DNA: TGTGCCAGCAGTTCCGGACAGAGAGCGTATGGCTACACCTTC
CDR3 protein: CASSSGQRAYGYTF

clone size: -
V gene: TRBV11-3
CDR3 length: 13
D gene: -
J gene: TRBJ2-3
CDR3 DNA: TGTGCCAGCAGCTCCCGGACCCAGGGTACGCAGTATTTT
CDR3 protein: CASSSRTQGTQYF

clone size: -
V gene: TRBV18
CDR3 length: 15
D gene: TRBD1
J gene: TRBJ1-1
CDR3 DNA: TGTGCCAGCTCTCAGGACAGGGGGGGTAGCACTGAAGCTTTCTTT
CDR3 protein: CASSQDRGGSTEAFF

clone size: -
V gene: TRBV15
CDR3 length: 15
D gene: TRBD2
J gene: TRBJ2-5
CDR3 DNA: TGTGCCACCAGCAGGGGACTAGCGCAGCAAGAGACCCAGTACTTC
CDR3 protein: CATSRGLAQQETQYF

clone size: -
V gene: TRBV18
CDR3 length: 16
D gene: TRBD1
J gene: TRBJ2-3
CDR3 DNA: TGTGCCAGCTCTCAGAAGGGGACAGGGCGCACAGATACGCAGTATTTT
CDR3 protein: CASSQKGTGRTDTQYF

clone size: few
V gene: TRBV27
CDR3 length: 14
D gene: -
J gene: TRBJ2-5
CDR3 DNA: TGTGCCAGCAGTTTATACGGGTCGCAAGAGACCCAGTACTTC
CDR3 protein: CASSLYGSQETQYF

clone size: -
V gene: TRBV4-1
CDR3 length: 18
D gene: TRBD2
J gene: TRBJ2-3
CDR3 DNA: TGCGCCAGCAGCCGCCGATCTAGCGGGAGGGCCCTCACAGATACGCAGTATTTT
CDR3 protein: CASSRRSSGRALTDTQYF

clone size: few
V gene: TRBV6-6
CDR3 length: 13
D gene: TRBD1
J gene: TRBJ2-7
CDR3 DNA: TGTGCCAGCCAGGGTGGGACAGCCTACGAGCAGTACTTC
CDR3 protein: CASQGGTAYEQYF

clone size: -
V gene: TRBV9
CDR3 length: 15
D gene: TRBD1
J gene: TRBJ2-7
CDR3 DNA: TGTGCCAGCAGCGCCGGGACAGGGAGCTCCTACGAGCAGTACTTC
CDR3 protein: CASSAGTGSSYEQYF

clone size: -
V gene: TRBV2
CDR3 length: 16
D gene: TRBD2
J gene: TRBJ2-7
CDR3 DNA: TGTGCCAGCAGTGAGACTAGCGGGAGCGTCTCCTACGAGCAGTACTTC
CDR3 protein: CASSETSGSVSYEQYF

clone size: few
V gene: TRBV4-3
CDR3 length: 12
D gene: -
J gene: TRBJ2-1
CDR3 DNA: TGCGCCAGCAGCCACGTTTACAATGAGCAGTTCTTC
CDR3 protein: CASSHVYNEQFF

clone size: -
V gene: TRBV19
CDR3 length: 17
D gene: TRBD2
J gene: TRBJ2-1
CDR3 DNA: TGTGCCAGTAGTATAGACACTAGCGGGAGCTCCTACAATGAGCAGTTCTTC
CDR3 protein: CASSIDTSGSSYNEQFF

clone size: once
V gene: TRBV5-6
CDR3 length: 14
D gene: -
J gene: TRBJ2-5
CDR3 DNA: TGTGCCAGCAGCTTCAGGACAGCCTCAAGAGACCAGTACTTC
CDR3 protein: CASSFRTASRDQYF

clone size: few
V gene: TRBV29-1
CDR3 length: 17
D gene: TRBD2
J gene: TRBJ2-7
CDR3 DNA: TGCAGCGTAAGGGGACTAGCGGGGGACCGGAGGGGACACGAGCAGTACTTC
CDR3 protein: CSVRGLAGDRRGHEQYF